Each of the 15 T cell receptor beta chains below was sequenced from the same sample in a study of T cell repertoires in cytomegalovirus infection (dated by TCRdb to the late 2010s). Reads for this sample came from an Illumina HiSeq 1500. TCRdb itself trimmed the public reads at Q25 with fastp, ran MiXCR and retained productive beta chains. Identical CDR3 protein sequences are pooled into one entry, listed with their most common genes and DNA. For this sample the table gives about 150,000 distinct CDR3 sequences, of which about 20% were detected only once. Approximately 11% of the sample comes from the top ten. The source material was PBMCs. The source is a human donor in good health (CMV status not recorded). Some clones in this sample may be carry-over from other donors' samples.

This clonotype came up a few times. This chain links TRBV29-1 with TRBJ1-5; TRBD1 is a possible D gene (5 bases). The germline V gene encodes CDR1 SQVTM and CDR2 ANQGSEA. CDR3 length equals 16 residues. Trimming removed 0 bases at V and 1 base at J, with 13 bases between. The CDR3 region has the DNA TGCAGCGTTGAAGATCGGGCAGGGAGAAGCAATCAGCCCCAGCATTTT. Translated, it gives CSVEDRAGRSNQPQHF.

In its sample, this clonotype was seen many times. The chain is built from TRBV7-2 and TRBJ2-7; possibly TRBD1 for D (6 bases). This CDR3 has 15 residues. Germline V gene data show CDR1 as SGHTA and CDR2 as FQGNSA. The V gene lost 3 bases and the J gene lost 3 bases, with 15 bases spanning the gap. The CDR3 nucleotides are TGTGCCAGCAGCTTGGATGGACAGTCACGCTACGAGCAGTACTTC. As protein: CASSLDGQSRYEQYF.

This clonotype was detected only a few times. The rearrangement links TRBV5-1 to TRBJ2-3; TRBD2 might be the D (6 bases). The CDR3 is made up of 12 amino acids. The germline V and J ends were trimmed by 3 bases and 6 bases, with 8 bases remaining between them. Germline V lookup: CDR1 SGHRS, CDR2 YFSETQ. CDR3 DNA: TGCGCCAGCAGCTCGGAGGGGGATACGCAGTATTTT. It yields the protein CASSSEGDTQYF.

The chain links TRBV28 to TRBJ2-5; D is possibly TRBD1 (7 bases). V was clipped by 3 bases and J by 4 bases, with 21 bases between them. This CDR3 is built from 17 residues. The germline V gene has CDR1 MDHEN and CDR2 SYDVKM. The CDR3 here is CASSFAVGTGEVETQYF. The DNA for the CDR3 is TGTGCCAGCAGTTTTGCAGTGGGCACAGGGGAGGTAGAGACCCAGTACTTC.

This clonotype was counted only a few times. The CDR3 loop reads CASSPKDSKETQYF. For the CDR3, the DNA is TGTGCCAGCAGCCCTAAGGACAGTAAAGAGACCCAGTACTTC. This sequence joins TRBV7-9 and TRBJ2-5; D may be TRBD1 (6 bases). Trimming removed 5 bases at V and 3 bases at J, with 13 bases between. CDR1 is SEHNR, CDR2 FQNEAQ, per germline (reference sequence). The CDR3 is 14 amino acids.

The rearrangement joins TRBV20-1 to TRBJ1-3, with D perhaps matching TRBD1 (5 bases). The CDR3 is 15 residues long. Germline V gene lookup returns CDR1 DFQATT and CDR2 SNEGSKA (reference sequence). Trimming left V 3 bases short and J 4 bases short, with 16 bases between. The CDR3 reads CSARGPRVFGNTIYF. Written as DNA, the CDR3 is TGCAGTGCTAGGGGGCCAAGGGTCTTCGGAAACACCATATATTTT.

CDR3 nucleotide sequence: TGTGCCAGCAGCCCATCTGAGGGGGGCCGGACTGGAAACACCATATATTTT. This encodes CASSPSEGGRTGNTIYF. The chain employs TRBV27 and TRBJ1-3, with D tentatively TRBD1 (6 bases). The germline V and J ends were trimmed by 6 bases and 2 bases, with 20 bases remaining between them. CDR1 is MNHEY, CDR2 SMNVEV, per germline (reference sequence). The CDR3 sequence is 17 residues long.

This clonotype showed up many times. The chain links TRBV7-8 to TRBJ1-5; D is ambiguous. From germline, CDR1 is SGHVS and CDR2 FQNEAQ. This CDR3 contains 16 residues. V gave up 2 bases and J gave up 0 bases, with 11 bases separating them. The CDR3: CASSLRPGTSNQPQHF. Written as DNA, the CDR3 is TGTGCCAGCAGCTTAAGACCAGGAACTAGCAATCAGCCCCAGCATTTT.

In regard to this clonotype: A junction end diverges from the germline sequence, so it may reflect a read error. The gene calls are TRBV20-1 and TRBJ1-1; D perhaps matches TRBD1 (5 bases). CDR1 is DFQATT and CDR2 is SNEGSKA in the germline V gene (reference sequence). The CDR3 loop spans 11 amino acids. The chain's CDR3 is CSASRDRTEIF. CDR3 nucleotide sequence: TGCAGTGCGTCTCGGGACCGAACTGAGATCTTT.

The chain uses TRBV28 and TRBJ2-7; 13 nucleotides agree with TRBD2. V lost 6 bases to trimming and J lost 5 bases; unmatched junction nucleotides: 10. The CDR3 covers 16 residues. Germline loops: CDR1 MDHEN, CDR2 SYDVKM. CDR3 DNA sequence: TGTGCCAGCAGCCCAACAGGACTAGCGGGAGCTAACGAGCAGTACTTC. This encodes CASSPTGLAGANEQYF.

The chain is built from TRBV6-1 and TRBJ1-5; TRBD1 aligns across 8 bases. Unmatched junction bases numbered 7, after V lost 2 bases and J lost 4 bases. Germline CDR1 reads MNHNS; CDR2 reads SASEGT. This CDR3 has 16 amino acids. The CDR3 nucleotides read TGTGCCAGCAGTGAAAGTTACAGGGGGATGAATCAGCCCCAGCATTTT. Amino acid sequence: CASSESYRGMNQPQHF.

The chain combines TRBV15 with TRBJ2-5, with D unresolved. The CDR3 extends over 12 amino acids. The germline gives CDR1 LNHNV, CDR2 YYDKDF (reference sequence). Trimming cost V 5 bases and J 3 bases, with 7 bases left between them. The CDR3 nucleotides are TGTGCCACCAGCCCGGAAAAAGAGACCCAGTACTTC. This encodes CATSPEKETQYF.

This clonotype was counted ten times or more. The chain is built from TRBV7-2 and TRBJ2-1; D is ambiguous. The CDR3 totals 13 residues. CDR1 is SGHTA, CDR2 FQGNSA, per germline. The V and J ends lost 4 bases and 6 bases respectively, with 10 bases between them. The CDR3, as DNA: TGTGCCAGCAGCTCCCAATTAGGCAATGAGCAGTTCTTC. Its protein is CASSSQLGNEQFF. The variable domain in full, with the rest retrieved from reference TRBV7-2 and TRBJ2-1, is GAGVSQSPSNKVTEKGKDVELRCDPISGHTALYWYRQSLGQGLEFLIYFQGNSAPDKSGLPSDRFSAERTGGSVSTLTIQRTQQEDSAVYLCASSSQLGNEQFFGPGTRLTVL.

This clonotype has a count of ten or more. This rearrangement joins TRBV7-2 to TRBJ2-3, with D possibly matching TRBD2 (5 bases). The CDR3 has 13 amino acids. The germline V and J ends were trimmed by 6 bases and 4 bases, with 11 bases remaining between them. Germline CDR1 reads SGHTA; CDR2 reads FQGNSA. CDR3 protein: CASRIARSDTQYF. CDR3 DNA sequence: TGTGCCAGCAGGATAGCGAGGTCAGATACGCAGTATTTT.

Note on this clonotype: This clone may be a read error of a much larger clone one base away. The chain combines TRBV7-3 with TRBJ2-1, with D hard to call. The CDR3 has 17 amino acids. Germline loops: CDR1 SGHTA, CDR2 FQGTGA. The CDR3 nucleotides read TGTGACAGCAGCTTAAGTCCTACCCCCAGACCTTACAATGAGCAGTTCTTC. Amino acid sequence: CDSSLSPTPRPYNEQFF.